This TCR beta chain was recorded in a study of blood T cell repertoires in COVID-19. Study information: Samples taken during acute and convalescent COVID-19 were collected in the United States, Italy and Spain. Sample material is recorded as cDNA or gDNA derived from T cells, B-cell-depleted T cells, or PBMCs.

Authors' analysis steps: The assay estimated nucleated cells by amplifying reference gene primers. Libraries were prepared by immunoSEQ multiplex PCR; TCRdb keeps only in-frame clonotypes and omits some of them. That table gives V, J and clone size, and the DNA gave D and trimming. Of about 120,000 clones listed, 75% to 85% are singletons. Germline trimming cut 6 bases from V and 2 bases from J; bases unmatched to any gene: 9. Germline V gene data show CDR1 as PRHDT and CDR2 as FYEKMQ (reference sequence). CDR3 length: 15 residues. The rearrangement links TRBV13 to TRBJ1-1, with 7 bases matching TRBD1. The TCR was taken from a human donor in a cohort sampled during active COVID-19. The sample was peripheral blood. CDR3 nucleotide sequence: TGTGCCAGCAGTTTCAACAGGGGCCTTAACACTGAAGCTTTCTTT. Translation gives CASSFNRGLNTEAFF.